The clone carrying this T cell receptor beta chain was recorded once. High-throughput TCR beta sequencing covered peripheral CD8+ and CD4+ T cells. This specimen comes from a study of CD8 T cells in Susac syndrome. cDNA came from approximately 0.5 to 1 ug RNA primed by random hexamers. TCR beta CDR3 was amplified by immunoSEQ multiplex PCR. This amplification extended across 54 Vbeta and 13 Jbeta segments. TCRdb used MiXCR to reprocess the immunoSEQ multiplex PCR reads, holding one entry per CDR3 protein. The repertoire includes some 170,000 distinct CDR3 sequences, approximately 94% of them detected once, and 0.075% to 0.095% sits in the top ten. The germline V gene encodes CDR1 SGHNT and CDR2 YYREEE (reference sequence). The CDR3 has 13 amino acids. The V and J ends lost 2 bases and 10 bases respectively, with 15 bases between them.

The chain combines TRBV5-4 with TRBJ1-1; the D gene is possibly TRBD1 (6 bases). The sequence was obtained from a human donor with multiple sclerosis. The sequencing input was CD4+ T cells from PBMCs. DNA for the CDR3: TGTGCCAGCAGCTTTGACTCAGGGGCACGAGCTTTCTTT. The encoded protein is CASSFDSGARAFF. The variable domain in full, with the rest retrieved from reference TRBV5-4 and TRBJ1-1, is ETGVTQSPTHLIKTRGQQVTLRCSSQSGHNTVSWYQQALGQGPQFIFQYYREEENGRGNFPPRFSGLQFPNYSSELNVNALELDDSALYLCASSFDSGARAFFGQGTRLTVV.